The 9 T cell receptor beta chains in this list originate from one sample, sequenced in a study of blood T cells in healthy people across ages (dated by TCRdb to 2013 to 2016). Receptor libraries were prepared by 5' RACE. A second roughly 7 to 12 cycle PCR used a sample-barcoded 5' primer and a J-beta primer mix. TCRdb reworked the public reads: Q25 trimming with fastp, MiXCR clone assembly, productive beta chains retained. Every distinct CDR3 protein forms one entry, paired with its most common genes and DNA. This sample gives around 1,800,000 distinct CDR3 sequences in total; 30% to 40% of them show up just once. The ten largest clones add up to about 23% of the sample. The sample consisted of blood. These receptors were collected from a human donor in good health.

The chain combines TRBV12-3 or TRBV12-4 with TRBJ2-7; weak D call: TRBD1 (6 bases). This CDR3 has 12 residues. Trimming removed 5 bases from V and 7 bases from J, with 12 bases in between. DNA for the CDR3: TGTGCCAGCAGTAACAGGGTCGGTGAGCAGTACTTC. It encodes CASSNRVGEQYF.

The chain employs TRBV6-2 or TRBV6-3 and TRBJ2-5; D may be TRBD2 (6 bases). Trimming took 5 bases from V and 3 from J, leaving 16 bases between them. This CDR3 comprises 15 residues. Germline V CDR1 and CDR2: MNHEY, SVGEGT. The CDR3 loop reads CASSTVGGLKETQYF. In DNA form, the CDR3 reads TGTGCCAGCAGTACCGTGGGGGGTCTCAAAGAGACCCAGTACTTC.

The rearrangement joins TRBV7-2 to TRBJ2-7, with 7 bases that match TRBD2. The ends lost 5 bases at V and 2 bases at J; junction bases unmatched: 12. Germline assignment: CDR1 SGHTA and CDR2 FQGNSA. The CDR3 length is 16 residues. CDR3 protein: CASSPLAEGTPYEQYF. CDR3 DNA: TGTGCCAGCAGCCCTCTAGCGGAGGGTACTCCCTACGAGCAGTACTTC.

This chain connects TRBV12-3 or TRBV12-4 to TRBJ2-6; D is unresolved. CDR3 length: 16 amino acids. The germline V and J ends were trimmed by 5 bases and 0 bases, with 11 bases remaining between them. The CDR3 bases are TGTGCCAGCAGTCCCCGACGGAACTCTGGGGCCAACGTCCTGACTTTC. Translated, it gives CASSPRRNSGANVLTF.

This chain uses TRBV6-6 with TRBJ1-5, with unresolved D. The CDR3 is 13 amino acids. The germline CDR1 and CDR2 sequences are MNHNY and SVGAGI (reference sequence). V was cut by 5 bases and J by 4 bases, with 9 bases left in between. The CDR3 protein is CASSELRNQPQHF. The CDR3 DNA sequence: TGTGCCAGCAGTGAGTTACGTAATCAGCCCCAGCATTTT.

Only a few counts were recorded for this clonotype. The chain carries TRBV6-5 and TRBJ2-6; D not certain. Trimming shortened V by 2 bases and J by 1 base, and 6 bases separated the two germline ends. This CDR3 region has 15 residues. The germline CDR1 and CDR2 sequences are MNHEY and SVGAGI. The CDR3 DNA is TGTGCCAGCAGTTACGCTCCTTCTGGGGCCAACGTCCTGACTTTC. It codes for CASSYAPSGANVLTF.

CDR3: CASSQDLDYNEQFF. The CDR3 nucleotides read TGTGCCAGCAGCCAAGATCTGGATTACAATGAGCAGTTCTTC. The chain employs TRBV3-1 and TRBJ2-1; no definite D call. Germline CDR1 reads LGHDT; CDR2 reads YNNKEL (reference sequence). V dropped 0 bases and J dropped 4 bases, with 7 bases sitting between them. The CDR3 has 14 residues.

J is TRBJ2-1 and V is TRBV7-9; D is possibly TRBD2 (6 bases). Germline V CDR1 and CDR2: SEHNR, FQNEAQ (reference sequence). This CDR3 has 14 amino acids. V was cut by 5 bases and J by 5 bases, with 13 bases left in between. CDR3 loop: CASSPGWRDNEQFF. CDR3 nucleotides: TGTGCCAGCAGCCCGGGGTGGAGGGACAATGAGCAGTTCTTC.

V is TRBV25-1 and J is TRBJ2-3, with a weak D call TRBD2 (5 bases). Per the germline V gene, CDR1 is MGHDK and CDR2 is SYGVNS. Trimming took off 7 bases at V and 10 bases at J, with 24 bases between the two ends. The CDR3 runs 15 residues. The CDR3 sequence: CASTGRKTRVGAQYF. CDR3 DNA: TGTGCCAGCACCGGAAGGAAAACCCGTGTCGGGGCGCAGTATTTT.